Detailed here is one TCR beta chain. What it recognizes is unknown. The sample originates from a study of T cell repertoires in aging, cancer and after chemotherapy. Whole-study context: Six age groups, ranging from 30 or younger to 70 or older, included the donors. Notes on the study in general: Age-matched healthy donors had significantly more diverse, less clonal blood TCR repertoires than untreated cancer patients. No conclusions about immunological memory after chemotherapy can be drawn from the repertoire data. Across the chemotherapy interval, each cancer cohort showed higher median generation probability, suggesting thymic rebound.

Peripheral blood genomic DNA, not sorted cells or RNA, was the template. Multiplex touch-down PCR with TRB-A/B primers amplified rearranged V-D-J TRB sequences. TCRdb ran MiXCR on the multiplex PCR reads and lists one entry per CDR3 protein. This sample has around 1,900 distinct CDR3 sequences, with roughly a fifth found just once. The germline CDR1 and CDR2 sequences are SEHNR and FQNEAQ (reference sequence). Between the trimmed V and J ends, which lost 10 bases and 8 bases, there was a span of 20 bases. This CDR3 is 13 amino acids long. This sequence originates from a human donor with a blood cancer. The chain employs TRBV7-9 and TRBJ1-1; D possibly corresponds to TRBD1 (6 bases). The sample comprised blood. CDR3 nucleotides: TGTGCCACGGGGTATGGGGGCTTCTCCGAAGCTTTCTTT. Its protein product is CATGYGGFSEAFF.